The 23 T cell receptor beta chains given below trace back to one sample, sequenced in a study of brain metastases from non-small cell lung cancer. Method: immunoSEQ multiplex PCR; TCRdb's copy keeps in-frame clones and lacks some. The table shows about 7,400 clones, with around four fifths occurring only once. Sequences were obtained from primary lung tumor tissue. The receptor set was obtained from a donor at least 40 years old with non-small cell lung cancer.

Concerning this clone itself: Its ends do not fully match the called genes, so a read error is possible. Additional DNA sequences in this sample encode the identical CDR3. The rearrangement joins TRBV28 to TRBJ2-3; 11 positions agree with TRBD2. CDR1 MDHEN and CDR2 SYDVKM come from the germline V gene. CDR3 length equals 19 residues. The DNA of the CDR3 is TGTGCCAGCAGTTTAGGGCCTAGCGGGGGGAGAAGTATTGCAGATACGCAATATTTT. Its translation: CASSLGPSGGRSIADTQYF.

This chain connects TRBV24-1 to TRBJ1-2; D not certain. The CDR3 totals 13 residues. V dropped 4 bases and J dropped 8 bases, with 13 bases sitting between them. The germline V gene encodes CDR1 KGHDR and CDR2 SFDVKD. For the CDR3, the DNA is TGTGCCACCAGTGACTATTTTGTCGGAGGCTACACCTTC. The encoded protein is CATSDYFVGGYTF.

The rearrangement links TRBV24-1 to TRBJ2-1; 8 bases are a match to TRBD1. Germline loops: CDR1 KGHDR, CDR2 SFDVKD. This CDR3 region has 17 residues. V gave up 2 bases and J gave up 4 bases; unmatched junction bases: 9. CDR3 sequence (DNA): TGTGCCACCAGTGATTCCACCCCAGGGGGCTTTTACAATGAGCAGTTCTTC. This gives the protein CATSDSTPGGFYNEQFF.

This sequence joins TRBV25-1 and TRBJ1-1; no firm D call. The CDR3 runs 13 residues. V was clipped by 4 bases and J by 0 bases, with 6 bases between them. In germline, CDR1 is MGHDK, CDR2 SYGVNS. The CDR3 loop reads CASSVGMNTEAFF. In DNA form, the CDR3 reads TGTGCCAGCAGTGTCGGTATGAACACTGAAGCTTTCTTT.

The chain has TRBV12-3 or TRBV12-4 and TRBJ1-5; maybe TRBD1 (6 bases). The CDR3 contains 13 residues. V lost 2 bases, J lost 5 bases, and 7 bases lay in between. The CDR3 DNA reads as TGTGCCAGCAGTTTAAGACAGGATCAGCCCCAGCATTTT. This codes for CASSLRQDQPQHF.

CDR3 bases: TGCGCCAGCAGCCAAGAGGCGGGGGCCCGAGAGACCCAGTACTTC. Protein product: CASSQEAGARETQYF. The rearrangement uses TRBV4-3 and TRBJ2-5; the D gene is possibly TRBD2 (7 bases). Germline assignment: CDR1 LGHNA and CDR2 YSLEER. Trimming cost V 0 bases and J 4 bases, with 12 bases left between them. The length of the CDR3 is 15 residues.

The V gene is TRBV4-3, the J gene TRBJ1-2; no clear D gene. The germline V gene has CDR1 LGHNA and CDR2 YSLEER. V was cut by 0 bases and J by 8 bases, with 10 bases left in between. This CDR3 comprises 13 residues. DNA for the CDR3: TGCGCCAGCAGCCAAGACCTCGGCCAAGGCTACACCTTC. Translation gives CASSQDLGQGYTF.

V usage is TRBV6-1 and J usage is TRBJ1-1, with no clear D. Germline V gene lookup returns CDR1 MNHNS and CDR2 SASEGT. The CDR3 runs to 11 residues. Deletions cut 3 bases from V and 9 bases from J, with 8 bases between. The CDR3 sequence is CASSDQTKAFF. The CDR3 DNA follows: TGTGCCAGCAGTGATCAAACTAAAGCTTTCTTT.

V and J are TRBV29-1 and TRBJ1-5; 8 bases line up with TRBD1. V was clipped by 7 bases and J by 3 bases; unmatched bases: 5. Germline V gives CDR1 SQVTM, CDR2 ANQGSEA. CDR3 length equals 13 residues. The CDR3 nucleotides read TGCAGCGCAGGGGGCGCGATCAATCAGCCCCAGCATTTT. This gives the protein CSAGGAINQPQHF.

The chain couples TRBV7-9 to TRBJ1-1, with D uncertain. The CDR3 contains 13 residues. CDR1 and CDR2 (germline): SEHNR, FQNEAQ (reference sequence). Trimming took off 6 bases at V and 0 bases at J, with 8 bases between the two ends. The CDR3 reads CASRYTLNTEAFF. The CDR3 nucleotides read TGTGCCAGCAGATACACGTTGAACACTGAAGCTTTCTTT.

This clone was recorded only once. One end of the junction is discordant with germline, which a read error may explain. V is TRBV30 and J is TRBJ1-1; no firm D call. In germline, CDR1 is GTSNPN, CDR2 SVGIG (reference sequence). The CDR3 has 12 amino acids. CDR3 DNA sequence: TGTGTCTGGAGGAAACAGACCACTGAAGCTTTCTTT. Translating gives CVWRKQTTEAFF.

The gene calls are TRBV2 and TRBJ2-1, with 8 positions matching TRBD1. The CDR3 has 15 residues. The germline V gene encodes CDR1 SNHLY and CDR2 FYNNEI. V lost 5 bases to trimming and J lost 4 bases; unmatched junction nucleotides: 7. In DNA form, the CDR3 reads TGTGCCAGCAGTACGCCACAGGGGGGTTACAATGAGCAGTTCTTC. Translating gives CASSTPQGGYNEQFF.

This chain connects TRBV3-1 (or the pseudogene TRBV3-2) to TRBJ1-2; a weak D match, TRBD1 (5 bases). V lost 0 bases, J lost 0 bases, and 14 bases lay in between. The CDR3 covers 17 residues. CDR1 LGHDT and CDR2 YNNKEL come from the germline V gene (reference sequence). The CDR3 is CASSQDLRGRANYGYTF. DNA for the CDR3: TGTGCCAGCAGCCAAGACTTGAGGGGTAGGGCTAACTATGGCTACACCTTC.

A few counts support this clone. The chain uses TRBV2 and TRBJ1-3, with D possibly matching TRBD1 (5 bases). Germline lookup yields CDR1 SNHLY and CDR2 FYNNEI. The CDR3 covers 13 residues. V lost 1 base to trimming and J lost 4 bases, with 5 bases between them. Here the CDR3 reads CASSEGQGNTIYF. CDR3 nucleotide sequence: TGTGCCAGCAGTGAAGGACAGGGAAACACCATATATTTT.

J is TRBJ2-7 and V is TRBV19; 8 nucleotides agree with TRBD1. V trimming: 4 bases; J trimming: 0 bases; junction bases outside the gene matches: 5. Per germline, CDR1 LNHDA and CDR2 SQIVND (reference sequence). The CDR3 has 15 residues. CDR3 loop: CASSTRTGLSYEQYF. Here the CDR3 DNA reads TGTGCCAGTAGTACAAGGACAGGGCTCTCCTACGAGCAGTACTTC.

On this clone: A read error may produce the germline difference seen at one junction end. J is TRBJ1-4 and V is TRBV18, with D unresolved. Germline CDR1 is KGHSH and CDR2 is LQKENI. The CDR3 runs 14 residues. The CDR3, as DNA: TGTGTCAGCTCATCATCGGAGGTTGGTGAAAAACTGTTTTTT. It specifies CVSSSSEVGEKLFF.

This clone was seen just once. The chain joins TRBV5-6 to TRBJ2-7; 9 bases are shared with TRBD1. Germline V gene lookup returns CDR1 SGHDT and CDR2 YYEEEE. Trimming took 4 bases from V and 2 from J; bases not matched to a gene: 4. CDR3 length: 14 amino acids. The CDR3 here is CASSGQGLTYEQYF. CDR3 sequence (DNA): TGTGCCAGCAGCGGACAGGGGCTTACCTACGAGCAGTACTTC.

The table lists this clone with a count of one. The chain uses TRBV12-3 or TRBV12-4 and TRBJ1-6, with D uncertain. CDR3 length: 12 amino acids. Trimming removed 5 bases from V and 7 bases from J, with 6 bases in between. The CDR3 nucleotides are TGTGCCAGCAGTATCTGGAATTCACCCCTCCACTTT. Protein sequence: CASSIWNSPLHF.

The chain is built from TRBV7-9 and TRBJ2-3, with TRBD2 identical over 10 bases. The CDR3 length is 15 residues. Trimming removed 5 bases from V and 4 bases from J; junction bases left unmatched: 6. CDR1 is SEHNR and CDR2 is FQNEAQ in the germline V gene (reference sequence). This CDR3 is CASSQGSGGADTQYF. The CDR3 region has the DNA TGTGCCAGCAGCCAAGGAAGCGGGGGGGCAGATACGCAGTATTTT.

The chain employs TRBV11-3 and TRBJ2-5, with TRBD2 as a possible D gene (5 bases). Germline V gives CDR1 SGHNT, CDR2 YENEEA. The V end was cut by 6 bases, the J end by 4 bases, with 9 bases between. The CDR3 spans 12 residues. This CDR3 reads CASSREGETQYF. The CDR3 region has the DNA TGTGCCAGCAGTAGAGAGGGAGAGACCCAGTACTTC.

V and J are TRBV7-2 and TRBJ1-2; D uncertain. Deletions cut 1 base from V and 7 bases from J, with 16 bases between. The CDR3 has 15 residues. Looked up from germline, CDR1 is SGHTA and CDR2 is FQGNSA. The chain's CDR3 is CASSLEAAVAPGYTF. In nucleotides, the CDR3 is TGTGCCAGCAGCTTAGAGGCGGCAGTCGCCCCTGGCTACACCTTC.

This rearrangement joins TRBV12-3 or TRBV12-4 to TRBJ1-6; D perhaps matches TRBD1 (5 bases). The CDR3 sequence is 12 residues long. V was cut by 5 bases and J by 14 bases, with 13 bases left in between. The CDR3 nucleotides are TGTGCCAGCAGTCCCCAGGGCATCACCCTCCACTTT. Amino acid sequence: CASSPQGITLHF.

The gene calls are TRBV5-1 and TRBJ2-3; D is perhaps TRBD1 or TRBD2 (5 bases each). The V and J ends lost 4 bases and 0 bases respectively, with 15 bases between them. This CDR3 region has 16 residues. Germline V CDR1 and CDR2: SGHRS, YFSETQ. Written as DNA, the CDR3 is TGCGCCAGCAGCGGCTGGTCGGGGCCTAGCACAGATACGCAGTATTTT. Translating gives CASSGWSGPSTDTQYF.